What follows describes a single TCR beta chain. Its specific antigen is unknown. The sample holds no much larger clone one base away, and base qualities are not on file. These data are taken from a study of blood T cells in healthy people across ages (dated by TCRdb to between 2014 and 2017). The study in broad terms: In model experiments, template switching captured roughly one uniquely barcoded TCR beta cDNA molecule for every two T cells. To avoid experimental bias, donors of different ages were spread randomly across the sequencing lanes. Donors were grouped into four age groups: young (average 16 years), middle-aged (roughly 38), aged (around 66) and long-lived (82). Two additional independent replicas of 1 million unique cDNA reads from the same blood draw were analyzed for two donors (one aged 18 to 30 and one aged 80 or older). Age-related changes in TCR beta repertoire diversity were measured in the study by deep sequencing normalized with unique cDNA molecular identifiers.

The 39 donors, aged about 6 to 100 years, were systemically healthy Caucasian individuals from Russia. Each donor gave 8 to 10 milliliters of peripheral blood, collected into EDTA-treated Vacutainer tubes. Ficoll-Paque density-gradient centrifugation was used to isolate PBMCs, with at least 7 million obtained per sample. Total RNA was extracted from PBMCs with Trizol reagent, with at least 6 micrograms obtained per sample. The percentages of naive CD45RAhigh/CD27high T cells were determined by flow cytometry on a PBMC aliquot from every donor. Beyond this particular receptor, the publication reports: Observed TCR beta diversity per million T cells fell roughly linearly with age, and a significant reduction was already apparent by age about 36. Because the CMV infection status of the donors was unknown, age-related changes in expanded clonotypes may potentially have been confounded. Estimates of total diversity based on one million sequenced T cells were regarded as lower bounds and as underestimates. Since profiling was done on bulk unsorted PBMCs, naive and antigen-experienced compartments could not be conclusively compared. The long-lived group showed more naive CD4+ T cells, fewer expanded clones and increased TCR diversity than the aged group, suggesting age selection. There was a strong correlation between observed TCR beta diversity and the percentage of naive T cells measured by flow cytometry.

The library was prepared using 5' RACE. TCRdb records Illumina HiSeq 2500 as the sequencer. The second PCR ran for roughly 6 to 11 cycles and used a J-beta primer mix along with a sample-barcoded 5' primer. A unique molecular identifier was introduced onto each TCR beta cDNA molecule by a template-switch 5' adaptor carrying 12 random nucleotides. Each sample yielded at least 3 million CDR3-containing paired-end reads. The Mint cDNA synthesis kit, primed by a TRBC-specific oligonucleotide, was used to synthesize first-strand cDNA from all RNA. Following uracil-DNA glycosylase treatment, a first 18-cycle PCR with universal primers M1SS and BC2_uni_R was performed on all cDNA. The paper's processing steps were these. For normalization, 1 million high-quality reads were randomly selected from each sample, with every read carrying a distinct molecular identifier. Reads with shared molecular identifiers were discarded instead of being binned into consensus sequences. MiTCR, run with a Q25 quality threshold and the strictest error-elimination algorithm, handled CDR3 identification, clonotype clustering and error correction. A nonparametric unseen species model with Euler transformation was used to estimate lower-bound total TCR beta diversity. TCRdb applied fastp at Q25 and MiXCR to the public reads, then kept only in-frame beta chains. When rows share a CDR3 protein, they turn into one entry using the most common DNA and genes. The V and J calls were not made by the authors but by TCRdb's processing. The sample contains about 1,500,000 distinct CDR3 sequences, 28% of them found a single time. The top ten clones comprise 6.5% to 8.5% of the sample.

The material sequenced was blood. This TCR derives from a woman aged 25-40 years in good health.

Here is the DNA: TGTGCCAGCAGCCAAGTGCCCAGGGTCGCAGATACGCAGTATTTT. This sequence encodes CASSQVPRVADTQYF. The chain is encoded by TRBV9 joined to TRBJ2-3; TRBD1 is a weak D gene call, 5 bases matching. Counted from cysteine to phenylalanine, this CDR3 has 15 amino acids. Kept here is only the CDR3 DNA, which spans 45 bases and is read in frame from base 1. V is cut by 4 bases and J by 4 bases, and the space between the germline ends is 16 bases. Looking up the germline V gene yields CDR1 SGDLS and CDR2 YYNGEE.